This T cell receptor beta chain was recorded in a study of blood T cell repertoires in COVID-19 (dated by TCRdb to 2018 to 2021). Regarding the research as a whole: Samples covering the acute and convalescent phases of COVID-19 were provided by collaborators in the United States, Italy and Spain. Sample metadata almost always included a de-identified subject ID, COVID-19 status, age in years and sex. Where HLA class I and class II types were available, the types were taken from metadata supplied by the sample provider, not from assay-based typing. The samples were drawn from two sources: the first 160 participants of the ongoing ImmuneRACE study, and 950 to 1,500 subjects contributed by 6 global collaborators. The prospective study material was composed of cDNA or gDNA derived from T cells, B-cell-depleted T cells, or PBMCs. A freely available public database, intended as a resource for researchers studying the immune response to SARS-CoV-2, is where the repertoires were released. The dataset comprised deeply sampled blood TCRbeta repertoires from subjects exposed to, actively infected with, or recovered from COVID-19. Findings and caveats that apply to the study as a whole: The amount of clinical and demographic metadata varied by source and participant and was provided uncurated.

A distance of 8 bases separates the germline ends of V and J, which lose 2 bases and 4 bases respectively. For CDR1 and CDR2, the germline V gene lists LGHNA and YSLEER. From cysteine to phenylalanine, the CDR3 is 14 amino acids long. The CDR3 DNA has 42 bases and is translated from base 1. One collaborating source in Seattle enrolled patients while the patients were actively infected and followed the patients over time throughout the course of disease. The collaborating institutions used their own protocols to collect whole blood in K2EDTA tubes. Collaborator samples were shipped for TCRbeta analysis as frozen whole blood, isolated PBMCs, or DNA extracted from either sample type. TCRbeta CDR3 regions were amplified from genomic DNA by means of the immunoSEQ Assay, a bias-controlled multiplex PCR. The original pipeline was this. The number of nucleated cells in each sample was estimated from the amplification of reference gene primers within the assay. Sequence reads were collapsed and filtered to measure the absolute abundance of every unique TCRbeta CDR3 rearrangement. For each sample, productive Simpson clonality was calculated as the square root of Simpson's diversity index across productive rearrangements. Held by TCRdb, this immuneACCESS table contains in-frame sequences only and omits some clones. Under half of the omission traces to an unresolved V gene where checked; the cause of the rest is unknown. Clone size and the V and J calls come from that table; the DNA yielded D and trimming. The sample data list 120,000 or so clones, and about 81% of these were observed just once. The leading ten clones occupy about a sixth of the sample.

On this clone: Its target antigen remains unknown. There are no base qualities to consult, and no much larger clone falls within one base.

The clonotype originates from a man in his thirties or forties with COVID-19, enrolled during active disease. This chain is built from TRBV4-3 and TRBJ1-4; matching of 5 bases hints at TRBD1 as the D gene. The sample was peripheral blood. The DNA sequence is TGCGCCAGCAGCCAAATGCAGGGTAATGAAAAACTGTTTTTT. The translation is CASSQMQGNEKLFF.